Each of the 12 T cell receptor beta chains below was sequenced from the same sample in a study of blood T cell repertoires in COVID-19. The method was immunoSEQ multiplex PCR; TCRdb's version includes in-frame clones alone and lacks a portion of them. The top ten hold roughly 2% of the sample, which has just over 300,000 clones, roughly nine tenths seen once. What was sequenced was peripheral blood. The receptor source for this set is a man aged 18 to 29 with active or convalescent COVID-19.

The rearrangement joins TRBV28 to TRBJ2-1; 10 bases agree with TRBD2. The V gene end was trimmed by 6 bases and the J gene end by 0 bases; junction bases not matched to a gene: 11. Germline CDR1 is MDHEN and CDR2 is SYDVKM. This CDR3 is 18 amino acids long. The CDR3 loop is CASRLTSGWGSSYNEQFF. Here the CDR3 DNA reads TGTGCCAGCAGGCTGACTAGCGGGTGGGGAAGCTCCTACAATGAGCAGTTCTTC.

The chain uses TRBV27 and TRBJ1-2; 8 bases are a match to TRBD1. This CDR3 contains 17 residues. With V trimmed by 4 bases and J by 4 bases, 14 bases remained unmatched. The germline V gene has CDR1 MNHEY and CDR2 SMNVEV (reference sequence). In DNA form, the CDR3 reads TGTGCCAGCAGTTCCGACACTACAGGGGGTTTAGGCTATGGCTACACCTTC. This encodes CASSSDTTGGLGYGYTF.

The chain couples TRBV28 to TRBJ2-5; 8 bases align to TRBD1. Germline V CDR1 and CDR2: MDHEN, SYDVKM. V lost 6 bases to trimming and J lost 3 bases; unmatched junction nucleotides: 12. The CDR3 runs 16 residues. The CDR3 nucleotides are TGTGCCAGCAGGAGGCAGGGGGCGCTCGGAGAAGAGACCCAGTACTTC. Translated, it gives CASRRQGALGEETQYF.

This clone was picked up one time. The chain joins TRBV7-9 to TRBJ2-7, with D possibly being TRBD1 (6 bases). CDR1 and CDR2 (germline): SEHNR, FQNEAQ (reference sequence). Trimming stripped 5 bases from V and 2 bases from J, with 7 bases between. The CDR3 contains 12 residues. CDR3 loop: CASSGQTYEQYF. In nucleotides, the CDR3 is TGTGCCAGCAGCGGACAGACCTACGAGCAGTACTTC. Complete variable domain (other parts from reference TRBV7-9 and TRBJ2-7): DTGVSQNPRHKITKRGQNVTFRCDPISEHNRLYWYRQTLGQGPEFLTYFQNEAQLEKSRLLSDRFSAERPKGSFSTLEIQRTEQGDSAMYLCASSGQTYEQYFGPGTRLTVT.

V is TRBV18 and J is TRBJ2-5; possible D gene TRBD2, 7 bases. Trimming cost V 4 bases and J 4 bases, with 10 bases left between them. The germline V gene encodes CDR1 KGHSH and CDR2 LQKENI. CDR3 size: 13 residues. DNA for the CDR3: TGTGCCAGCTCACGGGGGGGCCTAGAGACCCAGTACTTC. This sequence encodes CASSRGGLETQYF.

The rearrangement joins TRBV10-2 to TRBJ1-5; D unclear. Germline V CDR1 and CDR2: WSHSY, SAAADI. The length of the CDR3 is 13 residues. Between the trimmed V and J ends, which lost 10 bases and 9 bases, there was a span of 19 bases. For the CDR3, the DNA is TGCGCCACCAAGGGAGGTCAAGGTGGGCCCCAGCATTTT. The encoded protein is CATKGGQGGPQHF.

The rearrangement links TRBV28 to TRBJ2-3; 10 nucleotides agree with TRBD2. Trimming took 2 bases from V and 4 from J; bases not matched to a gene: 3. Germline-derived CDR1 and CDR2 are MDHEN and SYDVKM. CDR3 size: 15 residues. The CDR3 protein is CASSLPAGGSDTQYF. CDR3 nucleotides: TGTGCCAGCAGTTTACCAGCGGGAGGGTCAGATACGCAGTATTTT.

CDR3 bases: TGTGCCAGTAGTAAGGCCGTGGGAGGCACTGAAGCTTTCTTT. It translates to CASSKAVGGTEAFF. The chain is built from TRBV19 and TRBJ1-1; D uncertain. Trimming stripped 4 bases from V and 4 bases from J, with 13 bases between. Germline V gives CDR1 LNHDA, CDR2 SQIVND (reference sequence). The CDR3 has 14 residues.

The V gene is TRBV18, the J gene TRBJ2-1, with D perhaps TRBD2 (6 bases). The CDR3 covers 13 residues. CDR1 and CDR2 from the germline V gene are KGHSH and LQKENI. Deletions cut 8 bases from V and 9 bases from J, with 17 bases between. DNA of the CDR3: TGTGCCAGCACGGAGACTAGTTTTACTGAGCAGTTCTTC. It is translated as CASTETSFTEQFF.

This chain uses TRBV15 with TRBJ1-4; D unresolved. The germline gives CDR1 LNHNV, CDR2 YYDKDF (reference sequence). With 3 bases removed from V and 13 bases from J, the gap between germline ends came to 15 bases. This CDR3 comprises 13 residues. The CDR3 loop reads CATSSWRERSLFF. In DNA form, the CDR3 reads TGTGCCACCAGCAGTTGGAGGGAGAGATCACTGTTTTTT.

This chain joins TRBV27 and TRBJ2-3; 7 bases match TRBD1. The CDR3 is 18 amino acids. Germline assignment: CDR1 MNHEY and CDR2 SMNVEV (reference sequence). V was clipped by 4 bases and J by 2 bases; unmatched bases: 15. The CDR3 DNA reads as TGTGCCAGCAGTTCATCGCCCGGGACAGCCACTAACACAGATACGCAGTATTTT. Residues: CASSSSPGTATNTDTQYF.

The chain carries TRBV5-1 and TRBJ2-1; 14 nucleotides match TRBD2. Trimming took 3 bases from V and 6 from J; bases not matched to a gene: 2. Per the germline V gene, CDR1 is SGHRS and CDR2 is YFSETQ. This CDR3 contains 15 residues. Here the CDR3 reads CASSSGLAGGNEQFF. The CDR3 DNA reads TGCGCCAGCAGCTCAGGACTAGCGGGAGGCAATGAGCAGTTCTTC.